The T cell receptor beta chain described here comes from a study of cytomegalovirus exposure and HLA in healthy donors. Whole-study results and caveats: Versus the roughly 700-donor mean, an Asian-associated ancestry cluster reportedly showed fewer N-insertions in a later analysis. Excluded: some indistinguishable V segments such as TRBV6-2 and TRBV6-3. An analysis that came later showed most CMV-associated TCR beta chains appearing HLA-restricted. Prediction of most subjects' HLA-A and HLA-B alleles by TCR beta sequences was reportedly accurate.

On this clone itself: What it recognizes is unknown.

13 Jbeta primers and 60 Vbeta primers were used for the PCR. TCRdb keeps only in-frame clones here, not all; method: immunoSEQ multiplex PCR. The table counts more than 40,000 clones; about a sixth lies in the top ten. Trimming removed 8 bases at V and 1 base at J, with 14 bases between. The germline CDR1 and CDR2 sequences are SQVTM and ANQGSEA. CDR3 length: 13 amino acids. The sequence was collected from a male donor in good health and CMV-seronegative. The chain combines TRBV29-1 with TRBJ1-1; D possibly corresponds to TRBD1 (5 bases). The sequenced sample consisted of PBMCs. CDR3 amino acids: CSIAGMGNTEAFF. Here the CDR3 DNA reads TGCAGCATCGCAGGGATGGGGAACACTGAAGCTTTCTTT.